One and the same sample provided the 30 T cell receptor beta chains below, sequenced in a study of CD8+ T cells in alopecia areata. Isolated RNA was reverse transcribed into cDNA used as the sequencing template. TCRdb's table, derived via immunoSEQ multiplex PCR, lists solely in-frame clones and lacks some. Here the sample spans approximately 150,000 clones, more than 55% being singletons. The material sequenced was CD8+ T cells sorted from blood. The origin of the receptors is a human donor in good health.

The genes are TRBV2 and TRBJ2-7; TRBD2 aligns across 7 bases. The J segment lost 5 bases and the V segment lost 7 bases, leaving 5 bases of the junction unmatched. The germline gives CDR1 SNHLY, CDR2 FYNNEI. CDR3 size: 12 residues. DNA for the CDR3: TGTGCCAGCATAGGCGGGAGTAACGAGCAGTACTTC. Its translation: CASIGGSNEQYF.

This clone appeared a few times. The CDR3 sequence is CASSLSWPGEQYF. The CDR3 DNA reads as TGTGCCAGCAGTTTATCGTGGCCGGGGGAGCAGTACTTC. The chain recombines TRBV27 with TRBJ2-7, with D perhaps matching TRBD2 (5 bases). The CDR3 runs 13 residues. From germline, CDR1 is MNHEY and CDR2 SMNVEV (reference sequence). With 0 bases removed from V and 7 bases from J, the gap between germline ends came to 10 bases.

The chain combines TRBV4-2 with TRBJ2-7; a possible D gene is TRBD2 (6 bases). There are 15 residues in the CDR3. CDR1 is LGHNA and CDR2 is YNFKEQ in the germline V gene. V shed 1 base and J shed 0 bases, with 10 bases lying between them. DNA for the CDR3: TGTGCCAGCAGCCAAGTTAGCGGTAGCTCCTACGAGCAGTACTTC. Protein: CASSQVSGSSYEQYF.

V gene TRBV13 combines with J gene TRBJ2-7, with a tentative D call TRBD1 (5 bases). Germline CDR1 is PRHDT and CDR2 is FYEKMQ (reference sequence). This CDR3 has 12 residues. Trimming stripped 6 bases from V and 6 bases from J, with 12 bases between. In nucleotides, the CDR3 is TGTGCCAGCAGTAGGGGCCCTCTCGAGCAGTACTTC. This translates into CASSRGPLEQYF.

The chain links TRBV25-1 to TRBJ1-1, with a possible D match to TRBD1 (5 bases). Germline V lookup: CDR1 MGHDK, CDR2 SYGVNS. The CDR3 runs to 13 residues. V was shortened by 0 bases and J by 5 bases, with 7 bases between the two germline ends. CDR3 bases: TGTGCCAGCAGTGAATATGGGGGGACTGAAGCTTTCTTT. Its translation is CASSEYGGTEAFF.

J is TRBJ2-3 and V is TRBV27; weak D call: TRBD1 (6 bases). The CDR3 is 13 residues long. Germline V CDR1 and CDR2: MNHEY, SMNVEV (reference sequence). The V end was cut by 3 bases, the J end by 6 bases, with 10 bases between. DNA for the CDR3: TGTGCCAGCAGTTTCGCAGGGGCGGATACGCAGTATTTT. Translated, it gives CASSFAGADTQYF.

The chain combines TRBV7-9 with TRBJ1-1; 8 bases map to TRBD1. The CDR3 covers 13 residues. Germline V gene sequence: CDR1 SEHNR, CDR2 FQNEAQ (reference sequence). The V segment lost 7 bases and the J segment 5 bases; nucleotides outside the gene matches: 6. The CDR3 DNA is TGTGCCAGCAAGACAGGGGTGGGTACTGAAGCTTTCTTT. Amino acid sequence: CASKTGVGTEAFF.

The V gene is TRBV6-5, the J gene TRBJ2-7, with D possibly called TRBD1 or TRBD2 (5 bases each). CDR1 and CDR2 (germline): MNHEY, SVGAGI. This CDR3 has 15 amino acids. Between the trimmed V and J ends, which lost 0 bases and 4 bases, there was a span of 13 bases. The chain's CDR3 is CASSYSGKGRYEQYF. The CDR3 nucleotides are TGTGCCAGCAGTTACTCGGGAAAGGGGAGATACGAGCAGTACTTC.

This sequence joins TRBV6-1 and TRBJ2-7, with TRBD2 matching 14 bases. The germline V gene encodes CDR1 MNHNS and CDR2 SASEGT. J gave up 4 bases and V 1 base, and 6 bases lay outside the gene matches. This CDR3 is 17 amino acids long. This chain's CDR3 is CASSEGGLAGVGYEQYF. The CDR3 DNA reads TGTGCCAGCAGTGAAGGGGGACTAGCGGGAGTGGGATACGAGCAGTACTTC.

This clone occurred a few times. The chain is built from TRBV28 and TRBJ2-1; the D gene could be TRBD1 or TRBD2 (5 bases each). CDR1 and CDR2 (germline): MDHEN, SYDVKM. The CDR3 is 12 amino acids. With 7 bases removed from V and 5 bases from J, the gap between germline ends came to 9 bases. CDR3 sequence reads: CASTLGDNEQFF. The CDR3 nucleotides are TGTGCCAGCACGCTGGGGGACAATGAGCAGTTCTTC.

The CDR3 region is CASSELSQGPIPYEQYF. CDR3 sequence (DNA): TGTGCCAGCAGTGAACTTTCGCAGGGGCCCATTCCCTACGAGCAGTACTTC. The chain joins TRBV2 to TRBJ2-5; tentatively, D is TRBD1 (6 bases). With the DNA end fitting TRBJ2-7 better, the J assignment may be wrong. Germline V gene lookup returns CDR1 SNHLY and CDR2 FYNNEI. CDR3 length: 17 residues.

The chain is built from TRBV7-2 and TRBJ2-3; the D is unclear. Germline V gene sequence: CDR1 SGHTA, CDR2 FQGNSA. The ends were cut back, 5 bases at V and 4 bases at J, with 7 bases in the middle. CDR3 size: 12 residues. The CDR3 DNA reads TGTGCCAGCAGCCCAGACCCAGATACGCAGTATTTT. Its translation: CASSPDPDTQYF.

The gene calls are TRBV6-5 and TRBJ2-1; TRBD2 aligns across 7 bases. Germline loops: CDR1 MNHEY, CDR2 SVGAGI. The CDR3 is made up of 15 amino acids. After removal of 6 bases from V and 2 bases from J, the junction contained 7 bases not matched to a gene. The CDR3 DNA sequence: TGTGCCAGCAGCTGGGATGGACTAGCCTACAATGAGCAGTTCTTC. It translates to CASSWDGLAYNEQFF.

The chain links TRBV2 to TRBJ1-1; D not resolved. Germline loops: CDR1 SNHLY, CDR2 FYNNEI. There are 13 residues in the CDR3. Trimming removed 8 bases from V and 3 bases from J, with 13 bases in between. CDR3 nucleotide sequence: TGTGCCAGCTTTACCGCAGGAGACACTGAAGCTTTCTTT. It translates to CASFTAGDTEAFF.

This clone showed up just a few times. CDR3 DNA sequence: TGTGCCAGCAGTGAGGGATTCGAGCAGTACTTC. Protein product: CASSEGFEQYF. This chain links TRBV9 with TRBJ2-7, with D perhaps TRBD2 (5 bases). With 5 bases removed from V and 6 bases from J, the gap between germline ends came to 9 bases. The CDR3 is 11 residues long. The germline gives CDR1 SGDLS, CDR2 YYNGEE.

Points on this clone: The sample holds other DNA sequences that translate to the same CDR3. The chain couples TRBV27 to TRBJ2-3; D is ambiguous. The CDR3 length is 12 residues. V was cut by 1 base and J by 6 bases, with 5 bases left in between. Per the germline V gene, CDR1 is MNHEY and CDR2 is SMNVEV (reference sequence). The CDR3 sequence is CASSLLGDTQYF. Here the CDR3 DNA reads TGTGCCAGCAGTTTATTAGGGGATACGCAGTATTTT.

This clone was observed a few times. The rearrangement links TRBV5-6 to TRBJ2-5; TRBD2 matches 8 bases. V shed 0 bases and J 2 bases; nucleotides not matched to a gene: 6. This CDR3 spans 16 amino acids. In germline, CDR1 is SGHDT, CDR2 YYEEEE. The CDR3 coding sequence is TGTGCCAGCAGCTTGGTCGGGAGGGCCGGACAAGAGACCCAGTACTTC. As protein: CASSLVGRAGQETQYF.

This clone was seen a few times. This chain connects TRBV27 to TRBJ2-1, with 8 bases that match TRBD2. V gave up 2 bases and J gave up 8 bases; unmatched junction bases: 8. CDR1 and CDR2 from the germline V gene are MNHEY and SMNVEV (reference sequence). The CDR3 is 15 amino acids. For the CDR3, the DNA is TGTGCCAGCAGTTTAGAGCGGGAGAGGATAGATGAGCAGTTCTTC. It yields the protein CASSLERERIDEQFF.

J is TRBJ1-1 and V is TRBV28, with 10 bases lining up with TRBD1. The CDR3 length is 14 residues. The germline V gene encodes CDR1 MDHEN and CDR2 SYDVKM. Unmatched junction bases numbered 6, after V lost 6 bases and J lost 5 bases. Written as DNA, the CDR3 is TGTGCCAGCAGACCTAGGACAGGGGGGACTGAAGCTTTCTTT. Protein sequence: CASRPRTGGTEAFF.

This sequence joins TRBV7-2 and TRBJ2-2, with D unclear. The CDR3 spans 12 residues. Trimming stripped 1 base from V and 7 bases from J, with 4 bases between. CDR1 SGHTA and CDR2 FQGNSA come from the germline V gene. The DNA of the CDR3 is TGTGCCAGCAGCTTAGGACTCGGGGAGCTGTTTTTT. This codes for CASSLGLGELFF.

This clone came up a few times. The gene calls are TRBV18 and TRBJ1-1; D gene uncertain. This CDR3 spans 15 amino acids. Germline loops: CDR1 KGHSH, CDR2 LQKENI. The V end was cut by 4 bases, the J end by 0 bases, with 12 bases between. The CDR3 DNA is TGTGCCAGCTCACTGGGTGGGGAAATGAACACTGAAGCTTTCTTT. Translating gives CASSLGGEMNTEAFF.

This clone showed up just a few times. The chain carries TRBV11-2 and TRBJ2-5; possible D gene TRBD1, 5 bases. Germline-derived CDR1 and CDR2 are SGHAT and FQNNGV. The ends were cut back, 5 bases at V and 3 bases at J, with 16 bases in the middle. The CDR3 is 15 amino acids. The chain's CDR3 is CASSPSLGQKETQYF. CDR3 bases: TGTGCCAGCAGCCCCTCCTTGGGGCAGAAAGAGACCCAGTACTTC.

About this clone itself: The CDR3 does not end in the conserved phenylalanine or tryptophan, so this is likely a read error. The chain is built from TRBV29-1 and TRBJ1-1; D is unclear. Germline lookup yields CDR1 SQVTM and CDR2 ANQGSEA. V gave up 4 bases and J gave up 4 bases, with 7 bases separating them. CDR3 size: 11 residues. Written as DNA, the CDR3 is TGCAGCGTTGTTGCAGGCACTGAAGCTTTCCTT. Residues: CSVVAGTEAFL.

This clone was observed many times. This sequence joins TRBV15 and TRBJ2-5, with 7 bases identical to TRBD2. V shed 3 bases, J shed 5 bases, and the junction held 3 bases outside the gene matches. In germline, CDR1 is LNHNV, CDR2 YYDKDF (reference sequence). The CDR3 is 13 amino acids. This CDR3 reads CATSSHGGETQYF. The CDR3 nucleotides read TGTGCCACCAGCAGTCACGGGGGGGAGACCCAGTACTTC.

Only one count was recorded for this clone. CDR3 in DNA: TGCGCCAGCAGCTTGGGTAGGTCGGGTAACTATGGCTACACCTTC. Protein sequence: CASSLGRSGNYGYTF. V usage is TRBV5-1 and J usage is TRBJ1-2, with D unclear. Trimming took 0 bases from V and 1 from J, leaving 10 bases between them. The CDR3 is made up of 15 amino acids. In germline, CDR1 is SGHRS, CDR2 YFSETQ.

This sequence joins TRBV29-1 and TRBJ1-2, with 8 bases identical to TRBD1. V gave up 5 bases and J gave up 5 bases; unmatched junction bases: 4. The CDR3 totals 12 residues. Germline CDR1 reads SQVTM; CDR2 reads ANQGSEA. The CDR3 nucleotides are TGCAGCGTTCCCCACAGGGGGTATGGCTACACCTTC. Protein sequence: CSVPHRGYGYTF. The full variable domain, rest sourced from reference TRBV29-1 and TRBJ1-2, is SAVISQKPSRDICQRGTSLTIQCQVDSQVTMMFWYRQQPGQSLTLIATANQGSEATYESGFVIDKFPISRPNLTFSTLTVSNMSPEDSSIYLCSVPHRGYGYTFGSGTRLTVV.

The gene calls are TRBV30 and TRBJ2-3; D uncertain. Trimming took off 0 bases at V and 0 bases at J, with 10 bases between the two ends. In germline, CDR1 is GTSNPN, CDR2 SVGIG (reference sequence). This CDR3 region has 15 residues. This chain's CDR3 is CAWSVPDSSTDTQYF. CDR3 coding DNA: TGTGCCTGGAGTGTACCAGATTCTAGCACAGATACGCAGTATTTT. Using reference TRBV30 and TRBJ2-3 for the parts outside the CDR3, the full variable domain is SQTIHQWPATLVQPVGSPLSLECTVEGTSNPNLYWYRQAAGRGLQLLFYSVGIGQISSEVPQNLSASRPQDRQFILSSKKLLLSDSGFYLCAWSVPDSSTDTQYFGPGTRLTVL.

V and J are TRBV29-1 and TRBJ2-7, with 7 nucleotides matching TRBD1. The V gene's germline CDR1 is SQVTM and CDR2 ANQGSEA. This CDR3 is 12 amino acids long. The V and J ends lost 7 bases and 3 bases, in that order; junction bases with no gene match: 6. CDR3 DNA: TGCAGCGGCCTGGGACAGAACTACGAGCAGTACTTC. Residues: CSGLGQNYEQYF.

The chain uses TRBV9 and TRBJ2-3; 9 bases map to TRBD2. The CDR3 totals 17 residues. Germline trimming cut 3 bases from V and 2 bases from J; bases unmatched to any gene: 10. Germline values: CDR1 SGDLS, CDR2 YYNGEE. In DNA form, the CDR3 reads TGTGCCAGCAGCGCGTACACCGGGACTAGCCACACAGATACGCAGTATTTT. Its protein is CASSAYTGTSHTDTQYF.

The V call is TRBV13, the J call TRBJ2-3, with D perhaps TRBD2 (5 bases). The CDR3 sequence is 12 residues long. In germline, CDR1 is PRHDT, CDR2 FYEKMQ (reference sequence). Trimming shortened V by 3 bases and J by 6 bases, and 7 bases separated the two germline ends. In DNA, the CDR3 is TGTGCCAGCAGCTTCCGAGGGGATACGCAGTATTTT. It encodes CASSFRGDTQYF.